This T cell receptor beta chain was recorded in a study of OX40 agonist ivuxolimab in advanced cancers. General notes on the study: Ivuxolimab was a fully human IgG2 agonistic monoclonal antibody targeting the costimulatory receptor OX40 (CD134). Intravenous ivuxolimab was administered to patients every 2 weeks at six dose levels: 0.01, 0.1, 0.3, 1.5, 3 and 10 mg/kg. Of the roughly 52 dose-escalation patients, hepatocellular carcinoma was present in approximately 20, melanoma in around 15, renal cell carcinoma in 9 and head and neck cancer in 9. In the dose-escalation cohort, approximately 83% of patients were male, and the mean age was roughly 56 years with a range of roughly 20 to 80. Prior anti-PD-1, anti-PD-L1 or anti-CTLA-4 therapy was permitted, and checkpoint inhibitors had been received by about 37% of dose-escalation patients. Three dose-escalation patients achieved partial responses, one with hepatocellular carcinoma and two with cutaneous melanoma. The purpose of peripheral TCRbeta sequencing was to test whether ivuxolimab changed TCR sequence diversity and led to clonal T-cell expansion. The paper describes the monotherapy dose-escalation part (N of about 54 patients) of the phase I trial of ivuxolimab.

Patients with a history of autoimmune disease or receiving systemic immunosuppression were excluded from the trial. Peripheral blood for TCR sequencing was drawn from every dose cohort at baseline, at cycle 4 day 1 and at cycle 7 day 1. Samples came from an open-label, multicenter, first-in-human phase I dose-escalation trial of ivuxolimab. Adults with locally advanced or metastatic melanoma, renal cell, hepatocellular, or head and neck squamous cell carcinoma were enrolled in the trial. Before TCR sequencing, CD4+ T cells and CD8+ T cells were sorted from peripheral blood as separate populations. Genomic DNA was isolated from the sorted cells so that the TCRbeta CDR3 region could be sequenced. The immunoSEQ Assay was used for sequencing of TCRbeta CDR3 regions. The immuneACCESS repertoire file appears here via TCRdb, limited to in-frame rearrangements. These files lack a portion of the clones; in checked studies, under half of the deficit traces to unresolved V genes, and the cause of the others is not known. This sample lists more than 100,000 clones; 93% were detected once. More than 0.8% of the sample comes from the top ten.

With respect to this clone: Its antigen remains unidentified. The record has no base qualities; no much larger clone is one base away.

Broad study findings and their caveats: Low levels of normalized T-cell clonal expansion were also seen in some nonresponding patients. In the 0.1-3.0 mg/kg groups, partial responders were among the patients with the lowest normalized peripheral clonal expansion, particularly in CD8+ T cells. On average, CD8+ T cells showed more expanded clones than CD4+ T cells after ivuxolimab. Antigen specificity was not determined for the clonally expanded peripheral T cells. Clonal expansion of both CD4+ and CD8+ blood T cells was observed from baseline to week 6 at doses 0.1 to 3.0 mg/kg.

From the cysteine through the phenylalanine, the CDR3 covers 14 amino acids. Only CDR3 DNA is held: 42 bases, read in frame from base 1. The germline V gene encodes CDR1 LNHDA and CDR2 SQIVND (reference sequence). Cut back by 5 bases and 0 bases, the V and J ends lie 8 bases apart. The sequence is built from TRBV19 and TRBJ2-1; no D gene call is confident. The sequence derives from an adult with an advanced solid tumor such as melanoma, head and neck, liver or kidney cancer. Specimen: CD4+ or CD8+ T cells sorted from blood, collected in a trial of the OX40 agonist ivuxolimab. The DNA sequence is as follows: TGTGCCAGTAGTCGGAAGAGCTCCTACAATGAGCAGTTCTTC. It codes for CASSRKSSYNEQFF.